This T cell receptor (beta chain) was recovered during a study of blood T cell repertoires in COVID-19. The V gene lost 5 bases and the J gene lost 0 bases, with 10 bases spanning the gap. This CDR3 has 14 residues. From germline, CDR1 is SGHTA and CDR2 FQGNSA. Comment on this clone: Other nucleotide sequences in the sample specify the same CDR3.

The assay was immunoSEQ multiplex PCR, and TCRdb's table has in-frame clones only and misses some. The sample lists around 30,000 clones; about 88% were seen once. The TCR sequence derives from a man between 65 and 80 years old with active COVID-19. The chain couples TRBV7-2 to TRBJ1-1; no reliable D call. The sequenced sample consisted of peripheral blood. Written as DNA, the CDR3 is TGTGCCAGCAGCCGGAGGATCTTGAACACTGAAGCTTTCTTT. This codes for CASSRRILNTEAFF.